The sequence of this T cell receptor beta chain was determined in a study of T cells in tuberculosis. Study background: Samples predate treatment or fall within its first 7 days.

Time point denoted: new active TB diagnosis, blood taken before or within 7 days of starting treatment. Each patient had positive sputum smear microscopy and/or positive culture. The junction had 0 bases not matched to a gene; V was cut back by 3 bases and J by 5 bases. Germline lookup yields CDR1 LNHDA and CDR2 SQIVND (reference sequence). The length of the CDR3 is 13 residues. This table comes from immunoSEQ multiplex PCR, and its TCRdb copy is limited to in-frame clones, with some not included. The data hold fewer than 40,000 clones, with approximately 90% observed a single time. V and J are TRBV19 and TRBJ2-3; 9 positions match TRBD2. Sequenced here: PBMCs, sampled at tuberculosis diagnosis. This receptor was obtained from an adult with tuberculosis. CDR3: CASSMTSGDTQYF. CDR3 nucleotides: TGTGCCAGTAGTATGACTAGCGGAGATACGCAGTATTTT. The whole variable domain, filled in from reference TRBV19 and TRBJ2-3, reads DGGITQSPKYLFRKEGQNVTLSCEQNLNHDAMYWYRQDPGQGLRLIYYSQIVNDFQKGDIAEGYSVSREKKESFPLTVTSAQKNPTAFYLCASSMTSGDTQYFGPGTRLTVL.